The 21 T cell receptor beta chains given below trace back to one sample, sequenced in a study of blood T cell repertoires in COVID-19. Only in-frame clones appear in the TCRdb table, and some are missing; sequencing was by immunoSEQ multiplex PCR. This repertoire shows 80,000 to 95,000 clones, less than 80% found once; its top ten account for about 4.2%. The sequencing input was peripheral blood. These TCRs come from a woman aged 50 to 60 with acute or convalescent COVID-19.

The chain combines TRBV3-1 (or the pseudogene TRBV3-2) with TRBJ1-5; TRBD1 matches at 7 bases. V shed 3 bases, J shed 5 bases, and the junction held 4 bases outside the gene matches. The CDR3 runs to 14 residues. Germline V lookup: CDR1 LGHDT, CDR2 YNNKEL (reference sequence). The CDR3 sequence is CASSQTGSDQPQHF. DNA of the CDR3: TGTGCCAGCAGCCAGACAGGGAGCGATCAGCCCCAGCATTTT.

The chain has TRBV28 and TRBJ2-3; D possibly corresponds to TRBD2 (6 bases). The CDR3 extends over 13 amino acids. Germline CDR1 is MDHEN and CDR2 is SYDVKM. With 4 bases removed from V and 8 bases from J, the gap between germline ends came to 13 bases. In nucleotides, the CDR3 is TGTGCCAGCAGTTGGAGGGGTATCGGTACGCAGTATTTT. This gives the protein CASSWRGIGTQYF. The full variable domain, rest sourced from reference TRBV28 and TRBJ2-3, is DVKVTQSSRYLVKRTGEKVFLECVQDMDHENMFWYRQDPGLGLRLIYFSYDVKMKEKGDIPEGYSVSREKKERFSLILESASTNQTSMYLCASSWRGIGTQYFGPGTRLTVL.

The chain is built from TRBV9 and TRBJ1-2; the D gene is possibly TRBD1 (6 bases). This CDR3 is 15 amino acids long. V was shortened by 0 bases and J by 3 bases, with 12 bases between the two germline ends. Per germline, CDR1 SGDLS and CDR2 YYNGEE. The CDR3 loop reads CASSVGSGVDYGYTF. The CDR3 DNA sequence: TGTGCCAGCAGCGTAGGGTCAGGGGTAGACTATGGCTACACCTTC.

V gene TRBV3-1 (or the pseudogene TRBV3-2) combines with J gene TRBJ1-2; perhaps TRBD1 as D (5 bases). The CDR3 is 13 amino acids. V was pared by 5 bases and J by 6 bases, with 13 bases between. Germline loops: CDR1 LGHDT, CDR2 YNNKEL (reference sequence). This CDR3 is CASSSLGRDGYTF. As DNA, the CDR3 is TGTGCCAGCAGCTCCTTGGGCAGGGATGGCTACACCTTC.

V and J are TRBV19 and TRBJ1-5; unclear D gene. The V end was cut by 7 bases, the J end by 3 bases, with 10 bases between. Germline loops: CDR1 LNHDA, CDR2 SQIVND (reference sequence). The CDR3 consists of 13 residues. The CDR3 spells CASIGGINQPQHF. The DNA of the CDR3 is TGTGCCAGTATTGGCGGGATCAATCAGCCCCAGCATTTT.

CDR3 protein: CASSVDLVGNTGELFF. CDR3 DNA sequence: TGTGCCAGCAGCGTCGACCTAGTGGGGAACACCGGGGAGCTGTTTTTT. The V and J genes are TRBV9 and TRBJ2-2; D gene uncertain. This CDR3 has 16 amino acids. The V end was cut by 2 bases, the J end by 1 base, with 12 bases between. CDR1 and CDR2 from the germline V gene are SGDLS and YYNGEE.

V and J are TRBV5-1 and TRBJ1-2, with 7 bases identical to TRBD1. J lost 7 bases, V lost 0 bases, and 9 bases had no gene match. Germline values: CDR1 SGHRS, CDR2 YFSETQ. The CDR3 spans 15 residues. DNA of the CDR3: TGCGCCAGCAGCTTGGCGACAGGGTCAGGTGGTGGCTACACCTTC. Protein sequence: CASSLATGSGGGYTF.

The V call is TRBV7-8, the J call TRBJ2-2; 10 bases fit TRBD2. CDR1 is SGHVS and CDR2 is FQNEAQ in the germline V gene. This CDR3 spans 16 amino acids. V lost 5 bases, J lost 0 bases, and 3 bases stayed unmatched. The CDR3 region is CASSRSGGANTGELFF. The CDR3, as DNA: TGTGCCAGCAGCCGCAGCGGGGGGGCGAACACCGGGGAGCTGTTTTTT.

The gene calls are TRBV11-3 and TRBJ2-1, with 10 bases aligning to TRBD2. The germline V gene encodes CDR1 SGHNT and CDR2 YENEEA. Trimming removed 4 bases from V and 4 bases from J; junction bases left unmatched: 7. This CDR3 spans 16 amino acids. CDR3 nucleotide sequence: TGTGCCAGCAGCTCCACCGGGACTAGCGCGTACAATGAGCAGTTCTTC. Translation: CASSSTGTSAYNEQFF.

This clone was counted a few times. This CDR3 reads CASSLRFMNTEAFF. The DNA for the CDR3 is TGTGCCAGCAGTTTGAGGTTCATGAACACTGAAGCTTTCTTT. This chain joins TRBV28 and TRBJ1-1; D gene unclear. Germline V gives CDR1 MDHEN, CDR2 SYDVKM. CDR3 length: 14 residues. Trimming removed 3 bases from V and 0 bases from J, with 8 bases in between.

For the CDR3, the DNA is TGTGCCAGCAGTTTGAGGACAGGGGGCTTCGATGAGCAGTTCTTC. It is translated as CASSLRTGGFDEQFF. The chain carries TRBV2 and TRBJ2-1; 11 positions agree with TRBD1. V was clipped by 5 bases and J by 8 bases; unmatched bases: 8. The germline V gene encodes CDR1 SNHLY and CDR2 FYNNEI. This CDR3 comprises 15 residues.

The CDR3 is CASSEQGGQPQHF. In DNA form, the CDR3 reads TGTGCCAGCAGTGAACAGGGCGGCCAGCCCCAGCATTTT. The genes are TRBV6-1 and TRBJ1-5; a possible D gene is TRBD1 (5 bases). Germline V gene sequence: CDR1 MNHNS, CDR2 SASEGT. Trimming took off 2 bases at V and 7 bases at J, with 9 bases between the two ends. The CDR3 runs 13 residues.

V gene TRBV28 combines with J gene TRBJ1-2, with a possible D match to TRBD1 (5 bases). Deletions cut 6 bases from V and 1 base from J, with 15 bases between. Germline CDR1 reads MDHEN; CDR2 reads SYDVKM. This CDR3 contains 15 residues. CDR3 nucleotide sequence: TGTGCCAGCAGCCCGCAGGGATCTTTTAACTATGGCTACACCTTC. It specifies CASSPQGSFNYGYTF.

CDR3 protein: CASSLFSSVGELFF. The CDR3 coding sequence is TGTGCCAGCAGCTTATTCTCTAGCGTCGGGGAGCTGTTTTTT. The rearrangement links TRBV7-2 to TRBJ2-2; D is perhaps TRBD2 (6 bases). This CDR3 has 14 residues. V was trimmed by 2 bases and J by 7 bases, leaving 11 bases between them. Germline CDR1 reads SGHTA; CDR2 reads FQGNSA.

This rearrangement joins TRBV4-3 to TRBJ2-5; TRBD1 matches 9 bases. Germline assignment: CDR1 LGHNA and CDR2 YSLEER. The V segment lost 4 bases and the J segment 0 bases; nucleotides outside the gene matches: 3. The length of the CDR3 is 15 residues. As DNA, the CDR3 is TGCGCCAGCAGCCCAGGGACAGGGTACCAAGAGACCCAGTACTTC. It is translated as CASSPGTGYQETQYF.

V is TRBV28 and J is TRBJ2-1; 11 nucleotides agree with TRBD1. The CDR3 spans 16 residues. V was pared by 7 bases and J by 8 bases, with 13 bases of the junction left unmatched. Per germline, CDR1 MDHEN and CDR2 SYDVKM. The CDR3 nucleotides read TGTGCCAGCACCCCAGCCGGGACAGGGGGTTTCGATGAGCAGTTCTTC. Its translation: CASTPAGTGGFDEQFF.

The chain has TRBV6-5 and TRBJ1-2; D gene uncertain. The CDR3 is 13 amino acids. Looked up from germline, CDR1 is MNHEY and CDR2 is SVGAGI. The germline V and J ends were trimmed by 2 bases and 3 bases, with 7 bases remaining between them. The CDR3 coding sequence is TGTGCCAGCAGTTACAACGGGGACTATGGCTACACCTTC. Protein sequence: CASSYNGDYGYTF.

The V and J genes are TRBV4-1 and TRBJ2-1, with 9 bases that match TRBD2. CDR3 length: 15 amino acids. Germline values: CDR1 MGHRA, CDR2 YSYEKL. V lost 0 bases, J lost 6 bases, and 3 bases stayed unmatched. CDR3 DNA: TGCGCCAGCAGCCAAGAACAAGCGGGGGGCAATGAGCAGTTCTTC. This gives the protein CASSQEQAGGNEQFF.

This sequence joins TRBV28 and TRBJ2-2; D not resolved. The germline V and J ends were trimmed by 3 bases and 5 bases, with 7 bases remaining between them. CDR3 size: 13 residues. Germline assignment: CDR1 MDHEN and CDR2 SYDVKM. CDR3 sequence: CASSFSDTGELFF. Here the CDR3 DNA reads TGTGCCAGCAGTTTCTCAGATACCGGGGAGCTGTTTTTT.

This sequence joins TRBV7-9 and TRBJ1-5; 9 positions agree with TRBD1. After removal of 6 bases from V and 4 bases from J, the junction contained 4 bases not matched to a gene. Per the germline V gene, CDR1 is SEHNR and CDR2 is FQNEAQ (reference sequence). CDR3 length equals 14 residues. CDR3 protein: CASRGGTGNQPQHF. DNA of the CDR3: TGTGCCAGCAGGGGAGGGACAGGGAATCAGCCCCAGCATTTT.

This chain uses TRBV28 with TRBJ2-1; 9 bases line up with TRBD2. This CDR3 is built from 16 residues. The ends lost 6 bases at V and 5 bases at J; junction bases unmatched: 11. The germline CDR1 and CDR2 sequences are MDHEN and SYDVKM. CDR3 in amino acids: CASSLMRLAENNEQFF. The CDR3 DNA sequence: TGTGCCAGCAGCCTAATGCGACTAGCGGAGAACAATGAGCAGTTCTTC.